This entry lists 18 T cell receptor beta chains sequenced from one sample in a study of T cell changes during pregnancy in multiple sclerosis. TCRdb's table, derived via immunoSEQ multiplex PCR, lists solely in-frame clones and lacks some. The top ten clones hold roughly 0.9% of a sample with over 35,000 clones, roughly 87% of them seen once. The input for sequencing was CD4+ T cells from peripheral blood mononuclear cells, taken after pregnancy. These receptor sequences come from a female donor with multiple sclerosis, enrolled in a pregnancy study.

The chain carries TRBV5-6 and TRBJ1-4; tentative D call: TRBD1 (6 bases). The CDR3 contains 16 residues. Germline V gene lookup returns CDR1 SGHDT and CDR2 YYEEEE. Trimming took off 4 bases at V and 1 base at J, with 14 bases between the two ends. This CDR3 reads CASSQLTGKTNEKLFF. The CDR3 DNA follows: TGTGCCAGCAGCCAACTCACAGGGAAAACTAATGAAAAACTGTTTTTT.

This chain connects TRBV7-2 to TRBJ2-2; perhaps TRBD2 as D (5 bases). Germline V gene sequence: CDR1 SGHTA, CDR2 FQGNSA. Trimming removed 4 bases from V and 2 bases from J, with 8 bases in between. The CDR3 extends over 14 amino acids. In nucleotides, the CDR3 is TGTGCCAGCAGCTACGGACTTAACACCGGGGAGCTGTTTTTT. Translated: CASSYGLNTGELFF.

V usage is TRBV5-1 and J usage is TRBJ2-7; D is possibly TRBD1 (5 bases). The CDR3 is 16 residues long. Trimming pared 2 bases from V and 1 base from J, leaving 16 bases between. Per the germline V gene, CDR1 is SGHRS and CDR2 is YFSETQ. The CDR3 region is CASSFQPRQSSYEQYF. The CDR3 coding sequence is TGCGCCAGCAGCTTTCAACCGAGACAGTCGTCCTACGAGCAGTACTTC.

This chain connects TRBV5-1 to TRBJ2-3; 7 nucleotides agree with TRBD2. Trimming cost V 0 bases and J 2 bases; bases outside gene matches: 0. The length of the CDR3 is 14 residues. Germline V gene lookup returns CDR1 SGHRS and CDR2 YFSETQ. The DNA of the CDR3 is TGCGCCAGCAGCTTGGGACTAGCCACAGATACGCAGTATTTT. Translated, it gives CASSLGLATDTQYF.

A few counts support this clone. This sequence joins TRBV5-1 and TRBJ1-1; 9 nucleotides agree with TRBD1. This CDR3 comprises 13 residues. CDR1 and CDR2 from the germline V gene are SGHRS and YFSETQ. V gave up 2 bases and J gave up 8 bases; unmatched junction bases: 4. CDR3 protein: CASSFGQGREAFF. The CDR3 nucleotides are TGCGCCAGCAGCTTCGGACAGGGGCGCGAAGCTTTCTTT.

The chain recombines TRBV7-9 with TRBJ2-1; D is possibly TRBD2 (6 bases). The CDR3 totals 16 residues. Germline CDR1 and CDR2: SEHNR and FQNEAQ (reference sequence). The germline V and J ends were trimmed by 5 bases and 1 base, with 15 bases remaining between them. The CDR3 region has the DNA TGTGCCAGCAGCCCCGGAGGGTCCCTGTCCTACAATGAGCAGTTCTTC. Translation gives CASSPGGSLSYNEQFF.

The chain combines TRBV5-6 with TRBJ2-1, with D possibly being TRBD1 (6 bases). The ends were cut back, 4 bases at V and 4 bases at J, with 18 bases in the middle. This CDR3 region has 16 residues. CDR1 is SGHDT, CDR2 YYEEEE, per germline. The CDR3 loop is CASSLRGRGRYNEQFF. In nucleotides, the CDR3 is TGTGCCAGCAGCCTAAGGGGGAGAGGACGGTACAATGAGCAGTTCTTC. Filled out from reference TRBV5-6 and TRBJ2-1, the complete variable domain reads DAGVTQSPTHLIKTRGQQVTLRCSPKSGHDTVSWYQQALGQGPQFIFQYYEEEERQRGNFPDRFSGHQFPNYSSELNVNALLLGDSALYLCASSLRGRGRYNEQFFGPGTRLTVL.

The V gene is TRBV18, the J gene TRBJ2-1; D possibly corresponds to TRBD1 (6 bases). This CDR3 is 12 amino acids long. V was shortened by 3 bases and J by 10 bases, with 10 bases between the two germline ends. Looked up from germline, CDR1 is KGHSH and CDR2 is LQKENI. CDR3 sequence: CASSPIRGEQFF. The DNA for the CDR3 is TGTGCCAGCTCACCCATTAGGGGGGAGCAGTTCTTC.

The genes are TRBV30 and TRBJ2-5; D might be TRBD2 (6 bases). In germline, CDR1 is GTSNPN, CDR2 SVGIG (reference sequence). The CDR3 runs to 13 residues. V was shortened by 0 bases and J by 7 bases, with 12 bases between the two germline ends. The CDR3 loop is CAWSVRRVGTQYF. The CDR3 DNA reads as TGTGCCTGGAGTGTACGGAGGGTAGGGACCCAGTACTTC.

The chain has TRBV5-1 and TRBJ2-3, with D possibly TRBD2 on 6 matching bases. This CDR3 has 14 amino acids. Germline V gene sequence: CDR1 SGHRS, CDR2 YFSETQ. Trimming cost V 0 bases and J 3 bases, with 8 bases left between them. CDR3 amino acids: CASSLAAGTDTQYF. The CDR3 DNA sequence: TGCGCCAGCAGCTTGGCGGCGGGAACAGATACGCAGTATTTT.

This chain links TRBV21-1 with TRBJ1-1. TRBV21-1 is shown as a pseudogene. CDR3 size: 19 residues. The CDR3 DNA sequence: TGTGCCAGCGGGGACCTCAGCCTTATTCGGGGGGCTGATGCGGGTGAAGCTTTCTTT. It is translated as CASGDLSLIRGADAGEAFF.

A single count supports this clone. The chain is built from TRBV2 and TRBJ1-2; D perhaps matches TRBD1 (6 bases). The germline CDR1 and CDR2 sequences are SNHLY and FYNNEI. CDR3 size: 13 residues. V shed 5 bases and J shed 8 bases, with 15 bases lying between them. The CDR3: CASSPDRLAGYTF. The CDR3 DNA reads TGTGCCAGCAGTCCTGACAGGCTGGCCGGCTACACCTTC.

The CDR3 is CASSASPLGDEKLFF. The CDR3 region has the DNA TGTGCCAGCAGCGCTTCGCCCCTCGGGGATGAAAAACTGTTTTTT. The V call is TRBV6-5, the J call TRBJ1-4; D is uncertain. The CDR3 runs to 15 residues. Germline CDR1 reads MNHEY; CDR2 reads SVGAGI. The V gene lost 6 bases and the J gene lost 6 bases, with 17 bases spanning the gap.

This chain joins TRBV7-2 and TRBJ2-1; weak D call: TRBD2 (5 bases). The CDR3 is 12 amino acids. V lost 3 bases to trimming and J lost 10 bases, with 10 bases between them. In germline, CDR1 is SGHTA, CDR2 FQGNSA. In DNA, the CDR3 is TGTGCCAGCAGCTTCATCCAGCGGGAGCAGTTCTTC. As protein: CASSFIQREQFF.

By share, this clone ranks as medium-sized. The chain recombines TRBV10-1 with TRBJ2-7; D is undetermined. The CDR3 length is 12 residues. Trimming took off 3 bases at V and 0 bases at J, with 3 bases between the two ends. The germline V gene encodes CDR1 WNHNN and CDR2 SYGVQD (reference sequence). CDR3 amino acids: CASSDSSYEQYF. The CDR3 nucleotides read TGCGCCAGCAGTGACAGCTCCTACGAGCAGTACTTC.

This chain connects TRBV30 to TRBJ1-2; 8 nucleotides align to TRBD1. This CDR3 region has 14 residues. Germline-derived CDR1 and CDR2 are GTSNPN and SVGIG (reference sequence). Trimming removed 4 bases from V and 4 bases from J; junction bases left unmatched: 8. In DNA, the CDR3 is TGTGCCTGGACTAAACCGGGACAGGTCTATGGCTACACCTTC. Its protein is CAWTKPGQVYGYTF.

The V call is TRBV2, the J call TRBJ1-2; D remains unclear. Between the trimmed V and J ends, which lost 4 bases and 1 base, there was a span of 7 bases. Germline CDR1 is SNHLY and CDR2 is FYNNEI. The CDR3 sequence is 13 residues long. CDR3 coding DNA: TGTGCCAGCAGTGGTTCGGTTAACTATGGCTACACCTTC. Translating gives CASSGSVNYGYTF.

The chain combines TRBV4-3 with TRBJ1-6; D is perhaps TRBD1 (6 bases). Germline CDR1 is LGHNA and CDR2 is YSLEER. The CDR3 is 16 amino acids. Deletions cut 1 base from V and 10 bases from J, with 17 bases between. The CDR3 spells CASSQGSQGQGSPLHF. The CDR3 coding sequence is TGCGCCAGCAGCCAAGGGTCTCAGGGACAAGGATCACCCCTCCACTTT.